This T cell receptor beta chain was sequenced in a study of blood T cell repertoires in COVID-19. Study as a whole: Italy, Spain and the United States were the sources of the convalescent and acute COVID-19 samples. PBMCs, B-cell-depleted T cells, or T cells provided the cDNA or gDNA that made up the material.

This CDR3 comprises 16 residues. Per the germline V gene, CDR1 is KGHSY and CDR2 is FQNENV. Trimming removed 0 bases from V and 5 bases from J, with 11 bases in between. Authors' processing steps: Amplified reference gene primers provided the basis for estimating nucleated cell counts. The protocol was immunoSEQ multiplex PCR, while the TCRdb copy is restricted to in-frame clones and leaves out a portion. V and J calls and clone size are as listed in that table; D and trimming were resolved from the DNA. The table lists 250,000 to 350,000 clones, approximately 91% of them singletons, with about 12% in the top ten.

The sequenced material came from peripheral blood. The receptor's source is an older woman with acute or convalescent COVID-19. The chain combines TRBV16 with TRBJ1-6; D gene unclear. CDR3 protein: CASSQSFRVDNSPLHF. The CDR3 coding sequence is TGTGCCAGCAGCCAATCCTTCCGGGTAGATAATTCACCCCTCCACTTT.